This is a list of T cell receptor beta chains from one sample in a study of response to subunit inactivated influenza vaccine. In TCRdb, the RT-PCR reads were re-called with MiXCR into one record per CDR3 protein. The sample contains hundreds of thousands of distinct CDR3 sequences, 15% to 19% of which appear only once. The sequences come from PBMCs from blood, collected about 11 days after vaccination. The receptors come from a man aged 50 to 60 who received an inactivated influenza vaccine. CDR3s include the opening cysteine and the closing phenylalanine or tryptophan. A D gene is named only where the DNA matches it firmly. Clone size is given for some rows only: seen once, a few or many times, or a class if the clone is expanded.

>-|14|TRBV4-3|TRBJ2-1|-
CASSQPLNREEQFF
TGCGCCAGCAGCCAACCCCTTAACAGGGAAGAGCAGTTCTTC
>-|14|TRBV3-1|TRBJ2-7|few
CASSLTGPVYEQYF
TGTGCCAGCAGCCTTACGGGACCGGTCTACGAGCAGTACTTC
>TRBD2|15|TRBV5-6|TRBJ2-1|-
CASSFNSGSPNEQFF
TGTGCCAGCAGCTTTAATAGCGGGAGCCCCAATGAGCAGTTCTTC
>-|16|TRBV7-2|TRBJ1-2|few
CASSSREEQSNYGYTF
TGTGCCAGCAGCTCCAGGGAGGAACAGAGTAACTATGGCTACACCTTC
>-|15|TRBV20-1|TRBJ1-1|-
CSARDRRGLNTEAFF
TGCAGTGCTAGAGATAGAAGGGGACTGAACACTGAAGCTTTCTTT
>-|17|TRBV4-2|TRBJ2-3|-
CASSPNSASTLTDTQYF
TGTGCCAGCAGCCCAAACTCGGCGTCCACTCTCACAGATACGCAGTATTTT
>-|13|TRBV24-1|TRBJ2-5|-
CATSDSNQETQYF
TGTGCCACCAGTGATAGTAACCAAGAGACCCAGTACTTC
>-|16|TRBV11-2|TRBJ2-3|-
CASSLDLGGGGDTQYF
TGTGCCAGCAGCTTAGATCTCGGGGGAGGAGGGGATACGCAGTATTTT
>-|15|TRBV7-9|TRBJ1-2|-
CASSFPSGEDYGYTF
TGTGCCAGCAGCTTTCCATCAGGGGAGGACTATGGCTACACCTTC
>-|12|TRBV12-3/TRBV12-4|TRBJ1-1|few
CASRETGTEAFF
TGTGCCAGCAGAGAGACAGGAACTGAAGCTTTCTTT
>-|15|TRBV5-1|TRBJ1-1|-
CASSLARSGNTEAFF
TGCGCCAGCAGCTTGGCCCGGTCGGGGAACACTGAAGCTTTCTTT
>-|15|TRBV5-1|TRBJ2-7|many
CASRARTSESYEQYF
TGCGCCAGCAGAGCTAGGACATCTGAATCCTACGAGCAGTACTTC
>-|14|TRBV20-1|TRBJ2-7|few
CSARGVPGTYEQYF
TGCAGTGCTAGAGGGGTTCCGGGGACCTACGAGCAGTACTTC
>TRBD2|16|TRBV6-1|TRBJ2-3|-
CASSPTSGSGGDTQYF
TGTGCCAGCAGTCCGACTAGCGGGAGCGGAGGGGATACGCAGTATTTT
>-|16|TRBV5-6|TRBJ1-5|-
CASSFRGGWGNQPQHF
TGTGCCAGCAGCTTTAGGGGGGGCTGGGGCAATCAGCCCCAGCATTTT
>-|14|TRBV5-1|TRBJ2-3|-
CASSSGPTPGTQYF
TGCGCCAGCAGCTCCGGGCCTACCCCGGGTACGCAGTATTTT
>-|15|TRBV4-1|TRBJ1-5|-
CASSQDRRINQPQHF
TGCGCCAGCAGCCAAGATCGCCGGATAAATCAGCCCCAGCATTTT
>-|15|TRBV12-3/TRBV12-4|TRBJ2-3|-
CASRHQGRSPDTQYF
TGTGCCAGCAGACACCAGGGGAGGTCCCCAGATACGCAGTATTTT
>-|13|TRBV12-3/TRBV12-4|TRBJ1-3|few
CASSFIRGNTIYF
TGTGCCAGCAGTTTCATCAGGGGAAACACCATATATTTT
>TRBD1|16|TRBV28|TRBJ2-7|-
CASSLSRDRTTYEQYF
TGTGCCAGCAGTTTGTCCCGGGACAGGACTACCTACGAGCAGTACTTC
>TRBD2|16|TRBV3-1|TRBJ2-1|-
CASSQDLLAGGNEQFF
TGTGCCAGCAGCCAAGATCTGCTAGCGGGAGGGAATGAGCAGTTCTTC
>-|16|TRBV6-2/TRBV6-3|TRBJ1-5|-
CASSSPSAGEHQPQHF
TGTGCCAGCAGTTCCCCCTCGGCAGGGGAGCACCAGCCCCAGCATTTT
>TRBD1|18|TRBV12-3/TRBV12-4|TRBJ1-1|many
CASRPHRDRGLFWTEAFF
TGTGCCAGCAGGCCTCACAGGGACAGGGGGCTGTTTTGGACTGAAGCTTTCTTT
>TRBD1|13|TRBV7-2|TRBJ1-2|-
CASSPRQGPVYTF
TGTGCCAGCAGCCCGCGACAGGGACCAGTCTACACCTTC
>-|15|TRBV24-1|TRBJ2-3|-
CATSARTSSTDTQYF
TGTGCCACCAGTGCTCGGACATCTAGCACAGATACGCAGTATTTT
>-|12|TRBV20-1|TRBJ2-7|few
CSARGGPIEQYF
TGCAGTGCTAGGGGGGGACCGATCGAGCAGTACTTC
>-|14|TRBV7-8|TRBJ2-1|many
CASSLGWLAGEQFF
TGTGCCAGCAGCTTAGGTTGGCTGGCGGGGGAGCAGTTCTTC
>TRBD2|15|TRBV12-3/TRBV12-4|TRBJ2-5|few
CASREGLAGIGTQYF
TGTGCCAGCAGAGAGGGACTAGCGGGAATTGGGACCCAGTACTTC
>-|13|TRBV7-2|TRBJ1-2|-
CASSITESYGYTF
TGTGCCAGCAGCATCACAGAAAGCTATGGCTACACCTTC
>-|12|TRBV5-1|TRBJ2-7|few
CASSFGLGEQYF
TGCGCCAGCAGCTTCGGATTGGGGGAGCAGTACTTC
>-|11|TRBV12-3/TRBV12-4|TRBJ1-5|-
CASSQAQPQHF
TGTGCCAGCAGTCAGGCTCAGCCCCAGCATTTT
>-|14|TRBV12-3/TRBV12-4|TRBJ2-1|-
CASGEGGAPIGQFF
TGTGCCAGCGGGGAGGGGGGGGCCCCGATTGGGCAGTTCTTC
>-|11|TRBV20-1|TRBJ2-2|few
CSARDREELFF
TGCAGTGCTAGAGACAGGGAAGAGCTGTTTTTT
>TRBD1|15|TRBV12-3/TRBV12-4|TRBJ2-2|few
CASSLPGQGTGELFF
TGTGCCAGCAGTCTTCCGGGACAGGGCACCGGGGAGCTGTTTTTT
>-|14|TRBV20-1|TRBJ1-2|few
CSALTGRVSDGYTF
TGCAGTGCCTTGACTGGGAGGGTGTCGGACGGCTACACCTTC
>-|17|TRBV28|TRBJ2-6|many
CASSPAESEPGANVLTF
TGTGCCAGCAGCCCGGCCGAGTCTGAACCTGGGGCCAACGTCCTGACTTTC
>-|17|TRBV15|TRBJ2-7|-
CATSRGTSRDRQNEQYF
TGTGCCACCAGCAGAGGAACCTCCAGGGACCGCCAAAACGAGCAGTACTTC
>TRBD2|14|TRBV5-1|TRBJ2-2|-
CASSGGQITGELFF
TGCGCCAGCTCGGGGGGGCAAATCACCGGGGAGCTGTTTTTT